This TCR beta chain was sequenced during a study of response to subunit inactivated influenza vaccine. Points from the study as a whole: That few new T cells are recruited by each seasonal influenza vaccination was the authors' suggestion.

This CDR3 spans 12 amino acids. CDR1 is LGHDT, CDR2 YNNKEL, per germline (reference sequence). TCRdb independently ran MiXCR on the RT-PCR reads; one entry per CDR3 protein. The sample consists of 700,000 to 800,000 distinct CDR3 sequences, roughly 18% of them appearing once. This clonotype has more than one count but fewer than ten. What it binds is not known. Relative to the germline gene, one junction end is altered; a read error may explain this. Sequenced here: PBMCs from blood, sampled roughly 5 days after vaccination. This rearrangement joins TRBV3-1 to TRBJ1-1; the D is unclear. This TCR was sampled from a man over 45 who received an inactivated influenza vaccine. The CDR3 DNA sequence: TGCGCCAGCAGCCAAACGGGGACTGAAGCTTTCTTT. Its protein is CASSQTGTEAFF.